Following are 17 T cell receptor beta chains from one sample sequenced in a study of shared clonotypes between healthy human individuals. Using immunoSEQ multiplex PCR, the repertoire was profiled, and TCRdb retains in-frame clones only, with some absent. Of about 820,000 clones listed, about 91% are singletons. Naive CD8 isolation took CD45RO-negative cells positively selected for CCR7 and excluded terminally differentiated effector memory CD45RA+ cells. Sequenced input: naive CD8+ T cells sorted from blood. Receptors originate from a young man in good health.

CDR3 amino acids: CASSQHDRGGYNEQFF. The DNA of the CDR3 is TGTGCCAGCAGCCAACACGACAGGGGAGGGTACAATGAGCAGTTCTTC. V usage is TRBV28 and J usage is TRBJ2-1; D may be TRBD1 (8 bases). V was cut by 6 bases and J by 4 bases, with 19 bases left in between. The CDR3 consists of 16 residues. From germline, CDR1 is MDHEN and CDR2 SYDVKM.

This clone was seen once. The rearrangement uses TRBV29-1 and TRBJ2-6, with D uncertain. CDR1 and CDR2 from the germline V gene are SQVTM and ANQGSEA. The CDR3 extends over 14 amino acids. V shed 3 bases and J shed 1 base, with 7 bases lying between them. The CDR3 reads CSVDGSSGANVLTF. DNA for the CDR3: TGCAGCGTTGATGGATCATCTGGGGCCAACGTCCTGACTTTC.

The genes are TRBV9 and TRBJ2-6; perhaps TRBD1 as D (6 bases). V gave up 3 bases and J gave up 1 base, with 14 bases separating them. The CDR3 covers 17 residues. Germline V gene data show CDR1 as SGDLS and CDR2 as YYNGEE. The CDR3 protein is CASSDPGHLSGANVLTF. The CDR3, as DNA: TGTGCCAGCAGCGATCCGGGACACCTATCTGGGGCCAACGTCCTGACTTTC. Together with reference TRBV9 and TRBJ2-6, the CDR3 gives the full variable domain: DSGVTQTPKHLITATGQRVTLRCSPRSGDLSVYWYQQSLDQGLQFLIQYYNGEERAKGNILERFSAQQFPDLHSELNLSSLELGDSALYFCASSDPGHLSGANVLTFGAGSRLTVL.

This clone was counted a single time. The genes are TRBV13 and TRBJ2-4; 12 bases match TRBD2. CDR3 size: 17 residues. V shed 4 bases and J 6 bases; nucleotides not matched to a gene: 10. Germline V gives CDR1 PRHDT, CDR2 FYEKMQ (reference sequence). This CDR3 is CASSSRRLAGGTNIQYF. CDR3 sequence (DNA): TGTGCCAGCAGCTCAAGGCGGCTAGCGGGAGGGACAAACATTCAGTACTTC.

J is TRBJ2-7 and V is TRBV13; D remains ambiguous. The CDR3 has 14 amino acids. Deletions cut 1 base from V and 5 bases from J, with 12 bases between. Germline CDR1 and CDR2: PRHDT and FYEKMQ (reference sequence). CDR3 nucleotides: TGTGCCAGCAGCTTAGTACTGTTGATCAACGAGCAGTACTTC. It is translated as CASSLVLLINEQYF.

For this clone: Different DNA sequences within this sample yield the same CDR3. This sequence joins TRBV15 and TRBJ2-1; D unclear. The CDR3 loop spans 13 amino acids. Germline-derived CDR1 and CDR2 are LNHNV and YYDKDF (reference sequence). V lost 0 bases to trimming and J lost 4 bases, with 4 bases between them. The CDR3, as DNA: TGTGCCACCAGCAGAGATGGATACAATGAGCAGTTCTTC. This sequence encodes CATSRDGYNEQFF.

The V call is TRBV4-1, the J call TRBJ2-3; TRBD1 matches 9 bases. V was pared by 0 bases and J by 3 bases, with 16 bases of the junction left unmatched. There are 20 residues in the CDR3. CDR1 is MGHRA, CDR2 YSYEKL, per germline. DNA of the CDR3: TGCGCCAGCAGCCAAGAGGACCTGGGACAGGGTACGGAAGTGACAGATACGCAGTATTTT. Amino acid sequence: CASSQEDLGQGTEVTDTQYF.

The V gene is TRBV11-2, the J gene TRBJ2-3, with D possibly matching TRBD1 (7 bases). The CDR3 totals 15 residues. Trimming pared 5 bases from V and 3 bases from J, leaving 15 bases between. In germline, CDR1 is SGHAT, CDR2 FQNNGV. This CDR3 reads CASSLRQGGTDTQYF. For the CDR3, the DNA is TGTGCCAGCAGCCTCCGACAGGGAGGTACAGATACGCAGTATTTT.

The chain recombines TRBV6-6 with TRBJ1-1, with a weak D call TRBD1 (5 bases). Per the germline V gene, CDR1 is MNHNY and CDR2 is SVGAGI (reference sequence). The CDR3 runs to 14 residues. The V gene lost 6 bases and the J gene lost 1 base, with 12 bases spanning the gap. CDR3 loop: CASSLSQGNTEAFF. The CDR3 nucleotides read TGTGCCAGCAGCCTCTCCCAGGGGAACACTGAAGCTTTCTTT.

The chain couples TRBV10-3 to TRBJ2-2; D might be TRBD1 or TRBD2, each matching 6 bases. Germline V gene data show CDR1 as ENHRY and CDR2 as SYGVKD. The V gene lost 10 bases and the J gene lost 5 bases, with 17 bases spanning the gap. The CDR3 is 14 residues long. CDR3 loop: CATLGGPETGELFF. CDR3 sequence (DNA): TGTGCCACTCTAGGGGGGCCAGAGACCGGGGAGCTGTTTTTT.

V usage is TRBV11-2 and J usage is TRBJ2-5; D may match TRBD1 or TRBD2 (6 bases each). The germline V gene encodes CDR1 SGHAT and CDR2 FQNNGV. The CDR3 loop spans 15 amino acids. V was cut by 1 base and J by 4 bases, with 13 bases left in between. The CDR3: CASSLVVGGAETQYF. In DNA form, the CDR3 reads TGTGCCAGCAGCTTAGTCGTCGGGGGCGCAGAGACCCAGTACTTC.

The genes are TRBV6-6 and TRBJ1-2; D possibly corresponds to TRBD1 (5 bases). In germline, CDR1 is MNHNY, CDR2 SVGAGI (reference sequence). CDR3 length: 14 residues. V was pared by 6 bases and J by 2 bases, with 13 bases between. The CDR3, as DNA: TGTGCCAGCAGGGTGGGGTGGGGGAACTATGGCTACACCTTC. Amino acid sequence: CASRVGWGNYGYTF.

The rearrangement uses TRBV28 and TRBJ2-1, with 12 bases matching TRBD2. Germline trimming cut 3 bases from V and 9 bases from J; bases unmatched to any gene: 9. The CDR3 sequence is 16 residues long. Germline V gene lookup returns CDR1 MDHEN and CDR2 SYDVKM. The CDR3, as DNA: TGTGCCAGCAGTTTTTTCCTAGCGGGAGGGCCATTTGAGCAGTTCTTC. Amino acid sequence: CASSFFLAGGPFEQFF.

The V and J genes are TRBV11-3 and TRBJ2-2; the D call may be TRBD1 or TRBD2 (6 bases each). The CDR3 length is 17 residues. From germline, CDR1 is SGHNT and CDR2 YENEEA. Trimming took 2 bases from V and 1 from J, leaving 14 bases between them. The CDR3 loop is CASSLNEGGRNTGELFF. The CDR3 DNA sequence: TGTGCCAGCAGCTTAAATGAGGGGGGCAGGAACACCGGGGAGCTGTTTTTT.

V usage is TRBV4-2 and J usage is TRBJ2-1; D remains ambiguous. Germline lookup yields CDR1 LGHNA and CDR2 YNFKEQ. Trimming took off 6 bases at V and 6 bases at J, with 15 bases between the two ends. The CDR3 covers 14 residues. CDR3 sequence reads: CASSPVTESNEQFF. The CDR3 DNA follows: TGTGCCAGCAGTCCTGTAACAGAGAGCAATGAGCAGTTCTTC.

The chain couples TRBV9 to TRBJ1-3, with TRBD1 matching over 8 bases. V was pared by 2 bases and J by 1 base, with 5 bases of the junction left unmatched. Germline V CDR1 and CDR2: SGDLS, YYNGEE. This CDR3 has 16 residues. CDR3 in DNA: TGTGCCAGCAGCGTTAGGACAGGGTCTTCTGGAAACACCATATATTTT. It specifies CASSVRTGSSGNTIYF.

The chain recombines TRBV7-8 with TRBJ2-6; D may be TRBD2 (5 bases). Germline V gene lookup returns CDR1 SGHVS and CDR2 FQNEAQ. This CDR3 contains 15 residues. V dropped 8 bases and J dropped 0 bases, with 11 bases sitting between them. The chain's CDR3 is CASCPGVSGANVLTF. The CDR3 DNA sequence: TGTGCCAGCTGCCCCGGGGTCTCTGGGGCCAACGTCCTGACTTTC.